This TCR beta chain was profiled in a study of a mutant IDH1 vaccine in newly diagnosed glioma. This sample's time point: week 35, safety follow-up. Vaccinated patients received 300 ug of mutant IDH1 20-mer peptide per dose, with topical imiquimod. Weeks 1, 3, 5, 7, 11, 15, 19 and 23 were when patients received their eight vaccinations. Method: immunoSEQ multiplex PCR; TCRdb's copy keeps in-frame clones and lacks some. Here the sample spans around 44,000 clones, approximately 79% being singletons. Trimming stripped 4 bases from V and 1 base from J, with 14 bases between. The CDR3 extends over 15 amino acids. Per the germline V gene, CDR1 is SGHNT and CDR2 is YYREEE (reference sequence). Notes on this clone: What it binds is not known.

Study observations and caveats: Seemingly, pseudoprogression had no relation to changes in the top peripheral T cell clonotypes.

Sequencing was performed on PBMCs, taken from a glioma patient whose treatment included an IDH1 peptide vaccine. The chain is built from TRBV5-4 and TRBJ2-5, with D possibly being TRBD1 or TRBD2 (5 bases each). The receptor comes from a middle-aged man with glioma. The CDR3 DNA is TGTGCCAGCAGCCTGGGGACGGAGATCCAAGAGACCCAGTACTTC. Its translation is CASSLGTEIQETQYF. Filled out from reference TRBV5-4 and TRBJ2-5, the complete variable domain reads ETGVTQSPTHLIKTRGQQVTLRCSSQSGHNTVSWYQQALGQGPQFIFQYYREEENGRGNFPPRFSGLQFPNYSSELNVNALELDDSALYLCASSLGTEIQETQYFGPGTRLLVL.